Each of the 31 T cell receptor beta chains below was sequenced from the same sample in a study of monozygotic twins with inflammatory bowel disease. TCRdb derives one entry per CDR3 protein from the 5' RACE reads, leaving out DNA. In total, the table holds 400,000 to 500,000 distinct CDR3 sequences. Material for sequencing was blood. The receptors derive from a human donor with ulcerative colitis or Crohn's disease, or a healthy co-twin of an affected twin (not recorded which).

V is TRBV29-1 and J is TRBJ2-7. CDR3 length equals 13 residues. Germline loops: CDR1 SQVTM, CDR2 ANQGSEA. The CDR3 region is CSVEMTGIYEQYF.

The chain carries TRBV7-9 and TRBJ2-3; checking the TCRdb D call of TRBD2 is not possible without DNA. Germline V gene data show CDR1 as SEHNR and CDR2 as FQNEAQ (reference sequence). The CDR3 is made up of 15 amino acids. The CDR3 is CASSRQAGDTDTQYF.

This chain uses TRBV18 with TRBJ1-1; lacking DNA, the TRBD1 call made by TCRdb goes unchecked. The CDR3 contains 16 residues. From germline, CDR1 is KGHSH and CDR2 LQKENI. CDR3 protein: CASSPMTENMNTEAFF.

This chain joins TRBV30 and TRBJ1-2; TCRdb lists TRBD1, though no DNA is available to test this call. The germline CDR1 and CDR2 sequences are GTSNPN and SVGIG (reference sequence). CDR3 length equals 11 residues. CDR3 loop: CAWSPGVGYTF.

This sequence joins TRBV3-1 and TRBJ2-7; TCRdb selects TRBD1, and the lack of DNA leaves this call unchecked. CDR1 is LGHDT and CDR2 is YNNKEL in the germline V gene (reference sequence). The CDR3 is made up of 15 amino acids. CDR3 residues: CASSQVGRGGYEQYF.

The rearrangement uses TRBV5-4 and TRBJ2-3; TCRdb lists TRBD2, though no DNA is available to test this call. The CDR3 is 15 amino acids. The germline V gene has CDR1 SGHNT and CDR2 YYREEE (reference sequence). CDR3 region: CASSLQRSYTDTQYF.

V is TRBV5-1 and J is TRBJ1-4; TCRdb reports TRBD1, a call that lacks DNA to check it against. The germline CDR1 and CDR2 sequences are SGHRS and YFSETQ. The CDR3 has 13 residues. The CDR3 is CASSRGSREKLFF.

The genes are TRBV20-1 and TRBJ2-1; TCRdb indicates TRBD1, and absent DNA this call remains unverified. This CDR3 has 16 residues. Germline V lookup: CDR1 DFQATT, CDR2 SNEGSKA (reference sequence). The CDR3: CSASLTQGAVYNEQFF.

The V and J genes are TRBV7-9 and TRBJ2-1; checking the TCRdb D call of TRBD1 is not possible without DNA. The CDR3 length is 15 residues. The germline CDR1 and CDR2 sequences are SEHNR and FQNEAQ (reference sequence). The CDR3: CASSLVVGGGPEQFF. Based on the CDR3 plus reference TRBV7-9 and TRBJ2-1, the full variable domain is DTGVSQNPRHKITKRGQNVTFRCDPISEHNRLYWYRQTLGQGPEFLTYFQNEAQLEKSRLLSDRFSAERPKGSFSTLEIQRTEQGDSAMYLCASSLVVGGGPEQFFGPGTRLTVL.

J is TRBJ2-7 and V is TRBV18; the D gene TCRdb calls, TRBD1, cannot be checked with no DNA. This CDR3 spans 14 amino acids. The germline gives CDR1 KGHSH, CDR2 LQKENI. CDR3 residues: CASSGPGGNNEQYF. The whole variable domain, filled in from reference TRBV18 and TRBJ2-7, reads NAGVMQNPRHLVRRRGQEARLRCSPMKGHSHVYWYRQLPEEGLKFMVYLQKENIIDESGMPKERFSAEFPKEGPSILRIQQVVRGDSAAYFCASSGPGGNNEQYFGPGTRLTVT.

This chain uses TRBV7-9 with TRBJ2-7. CDR1 SEHNR and CDR2 FQNEAQ come from the germline V gene (reference sequence). This CDR3 comprises 11 residues. CDR3 sequence reads: CASSLRTGQYF.

The rearrangement links TRBV20-1 to TRBJ2-7. Per the germline V gene, CDR1 is DFQATT and CDR2 is SNEGSKA (reference sequence). This CDR3 is 12 amino acids long. The CDR3 loop is CSAERSSYEQYF.

The chain combines TRBV20-1 with TRBJ2-2; checking the TCRdb D call of TRBD1 is not possible without DNA. The CDR3 runs 16 residues. Germline V gives CDR1 DFQATT, CDR2 SNEGSKA (reference sequence). The CDR3: CSASAGWHSNTGELFF.

The J gene is TRBJ1-2, the V gene TRBV6-5. Looked up from germline, CDR1 is MNHEY and CDR2 is SVGAGI. The length of the CDR3 is 11 residues. The CDR3 sequence is CASRTRYGYTF.

CDR3 residues: CASSFRTGSNEKLFF. The chain combines TRBV5-5 with TRBJ1-4; as DNA is missing, the TRBD1 call by TCRdb cannot be tested. CDR3 length: 15 amino acids. CDR1 and CDR2 from the germline V gene are SGHKS and YYEKEE (reference sequence). The whole variable domain, filled in from reference TRBV5-5 and TRBJ1-4, reads DAGVTQSPTHLIKTRGQQVTLRCSPISGHKSVSWYQQVLGQGPQFIFQYYEKEERGRGNFPDRFSARQFPNYSSELNVNALLLGDSALYLCASSFRTGSNEKLFFGSGTQLSVL.

V gene TRBV5-1 combines with J gene TRBJ2-5; TCRdb's D gene call, TRBD1, goes unchecked for lack of DNA. Per germline, CDR1 SGHRS and CDR2 YFSETQ. The CDR3 consists of 15 residues. The CDR3 loop is CASSFRTGGFGTQYF.

This chain connects TRBV5-1 to TRBJ1-2; absent DNA, TCRdb's TRBD1 call cannot be checked. This CDR3 contains 13 residues. Germline CDR1 SGHRS, CDR2 YFSETQ. The CDR3 sequence is CASSFPGDYGYTF.

This chain links TRBV5-1 with TRBJ1-6. Per germline, CDR1 SGHRS and CDR2 YFSETQ. This CDR3 comprises 14 residues. CDR3 protein: CASSLEAENSPLHF.

The genes are TRBV5-1 and TRBJ2-2; TCRdb gives TRBD2 as the D gene, but with no DNA this cannot be confirmed. CDR1 and CDR2 (germline): SGHRS, YFSETQ. This CDR3 is built from 20 residues. The CDR3 is CASSSPGLAGGPRAHGELFF.

Here the CDR3 reads CSAGTSFSYEQYF. The chain joins TRBV20-1 to TRBJ2-7; the D call of TRBD2 rests on TCRdb alone, since no DNA is present to check it. This CDR3 has 13 amino acids. Germline-derived CDR1 and CDR2 are DFQATT and SNEGSKA (reference sequence).

The chain links TRBV30 to TRBJ2-5; TCRdb's D gene call, TRBD1, goes unchecked for lack of DNA. Germline CDR1 GTSNPN, CDR2 SVGIG (reference sequence). The CDR3 contains 15 residues. The CDR3 protein is CAWSAGTDVRETQYF.

The J gene is TRBJ1-4, the V gene TRBV29-1; TCRdb picks TRBD1, but there is no DNA to check that call. The germline V gene encodes CDR1 SQVTM and CDR2 ANQGSEA. The CDR3 extends over 12 amino acids. CDR3 amino acids: CSAQGIGEKLFF. Supplemented by reference TRBV29-1 and TRBJ1-4, the full variable domain reads SAVISQKPSRDICQRGTSLTIQCQVDSQVTMMFWYRQQPGQSLTLIATANQGSEATYESGFVIDKFPISRPNLTFSTLTVSNMSPEDSSIYLCSAQGIGEKLFFGSGTQLSVL.

The chain employs TRBV12-3 or TRBV12-4 and TRBJ2-1; the TCRdb call, TRBD1, lacks DNA for checking. The CDR3 has 13 residues. This CDR3 is CASSFSTGNEQFF.

V is TRBV24-1 and J is TRBJ2-7. Germline lookup yields CDR1 KGHDR and CDR2 SFDVKD. The CDR3 consists of 12 residues. CDR3 sequence reads: CATSARDGEQYF.

The chain carries TRBV6-1 and TRBJ2-2; TCRdb's assignment of TRBD2 cannot be checked, as there is no DNA. This CDR3 is 16 amino acids long. Germline lookup yields CDR1 MNHNS and CDR2 SASEGT. CDR3 sequence reads: CASNPIAGARTGELFF.

The chain employs TRBV20-1 and TRBJ2-1; TCRdb's D call, TRBD1, is unchecked because there is no DNA. Germline CDR1 reads DFQATT; CDR2 reads SNEGSKA (reference sequence). CDR3 length: 13 amino acids. This CDR3 reads CSGGGQRGNEQFF.

V is TRBV12-2 and J is TRBJ2-2; TCRdb's D call of TRBD2 is untestable without DNA. TRBV12-2 is shown as a pseudogene. There are 19 residues in the CDR3. The CDR3 is CASRPGLAGVPRNTGELFF.

V and J are TRBV20-1 and TRBJ2-5; lacking DNA, the TRBD1 call made by TCRdb goes unchecked. The CDR3 sequence is 19 residues long. The germline V gene has CDR1 DFQATT and CDR2 SNEGSKA (reference sequence). The CDR3: CSARVRGKPGTGHQETQYF.

This chain joins TRBV20-1 and TRBJ2-2; the TCRdb call, TRBD1, lacks DNA for checking. From germline, CDR1 is DFQATT and CDR2 SNEGSKA (reference sequence). CDR3 length equals 15 residues. The CDR3 here is CSASPGGINTGELFF.

The chain carries TRBV5-1 and TRBJ2-7. The germline CDR1 and CDR2 sequences are SGHRS and YFSETQ. The CDR3 has 15 residues. The CDR3 protein is CASSLEGWSSYEQYF.

This sequence joins TRBV9 and TRBJ1-2. The CDR3 covers 15 residues. CDR1 is SGDLS, CDR2 YYNGEE, per germline. The CDR3 sequence: CASSVRDSGGYGYTF.